These T cell receptor beta chains were read from a single sample in a study of T cells after posttransplantation cyclophosphamide. The method was immunoSEQ multiplex PCR; TCRdb's version includes in-frame clones alone and lacks a portion of them. The sample holds over 30,000 clones, and no clone turns up only once. The material sequenced was PBMCs. The receptors come from a girl aged 5-17 years in good health, CMV-negative, and a related stem cell transplant donor. Each CDR3 is given with its conserved first and last residue. A D gene is named only where the DNA matches it firmly. Size values are once, few and many counts, or a class for expanded clones, and some rows have none.

size | J | V | D | length | CDR3 | DNA
. | TRBJ2-7 | TRBV7-7 | . | 13 | CASSPGVAYEQYF | TGTGCCAGCTCCCCAGGGGTGGCCTACGAGCAGTACTTC
many | TRBJ2-7 | TRBV4-3 | . | 15 | CASSQRDTGSYEQYF | TGCGCCAGCAGCCAACGCGACACAGGATCCTACGAGCAGTACTTC
many | TRBJ2-2 | TRBV6-1 | . | 16 | CASSEGWEGGTGELFF | TGTGCCAGCAGTGAAGGGTGGGAGGGGGGCACCGGGGAGCTGTTTTTT
many | TRBJ1-2 | TRBV28 | TRBD1 | 14 | CASSLPGQGIFYTF | TGTGCCAGCAGTTTACCTGGACAGGGTATATTTTACACCTTC
few | TRBJ2-7 | TRBV28 | TRBD2 | 17 | CASSLRVGTSRTREQYF | TGTGCCAGCAGTTTGCGAGTGGGGACTAGTAGAACCCGCGAGCAGTACTTC
few | TRBJ2-1 | TRBV30 | . | 14 | CAWETHVGYNEQFF | TGTGCCTGGGAGACACACGTCGGCTACAATGAGCAGTTCTTC
many | TRBJ2-1 | TRBV15 | TRBD2 | 18 | CATSRSLAGGLPFNEQFF | TGTGCCACCAGCAGAAGCCTAGCGGGGGGGCTTCCTTTCAATGAGCAGTTCTTC
many | TRBJ1-3 | TRBV28 | TRBD1 | 14 | CASRGQGERNTIYF | TGTGCCAGCAGGGGACAGGGAGAGAGAAACACCATATATTTT
few | TRBJ1-3 | TRBV18 | . | 17 | CASSPPPGRGDGNTRYF | TGTGCCAGCTCACCACCCCCAGGGAGGGGAGATGGAAACACCAGATATTTT
many | TRBJ1-1 | TRBV5-5 | TRBD1 | 13 | CASSWDRDTEAFF | TGTGCCAGCAGCTGGGACAGGGACACTGAAGCTTTCTTT
many | TRBJ1-2 | TRBV5-1 | TRBD1 | 14 | CASSLGSGGDGYTF | TGCGCCAGCAGCTTGGGGTCAGGGGGAGATGGCTACACCTTC
. | TRBJ1-2 | TRBV4-1 | TRBD1 | 15 | CASSQPRQGAAGYTF | TGCGCCAGCAGCCAACCTAGACAGGGGGCAGCTGGCTACACCTTC
few | TRBJ1-6 | TRBV13 | . | 17 | CASSLVAGRTYNSPLHF | TGTGCCAGCAGCTTAGTCGCAGGTAGAACCTATAATTCACCCCTCCACTTT
many | TRBJ2-3 | TRBV13 | TRBD1 | 17 | CASSLGGTRGSTDTQYF | TGTGCCAGCAGCTTAGGGGGGACCAGGGGGAGCACAGATACGCAGTATTTT
many | TRBJ1-6 | TRBV19 | . | 14 | CASSFLTANSPLHF | TGTGCCAGTAGTTTTTTGACAGCTAATTCACCCCTCCACTTT
few | TRBJ1-6 | TRBV19 | TRBD1 | 13 | CASSGQGYSPLHF | TGTGCCAGTAGTGGACAGGGGTATTCACCCCTCCACTTT
many | TRBJ2-2 | TRBV27 | . | 14 | CASSYGENTGELFF | TGTGCCAGCAGTTACGGGGAGAACACCGGGGAGCTGTTTTTT
few | TRBJ2-7 | TRBV28 | . | 14 | CASSLSGSSYEQYF | TGTGCCAGCAGTTTATCGGGAAGCTCCTACGAGCAGTACTTC
many | TRBJ2-1 | TRBV10-3 | . | 12 | CAILNQYNEQFF | TGTGCCATCCTCAACCAGTACAATGAGCAGTTCTTC
. | TRBJ2-1 | TRBV28 | . | 12 | CASSLTQGKQFF | TGTGCCAGCAGTTTAACACAGGGAAAGCAGTTCTTC
few | TRBJ2-5 | TRBV5-4 | . | 14 | CASSRRGGQETQYF | TGTGCCAGCAGCAGACGGGGAGGTCAAGAGACCCAGTACTTC
many | TRBJ2-2 | TRBV30 | TRBD2 | 16 | CAWSQLAGVYTGELFF | TGTGCCTGGAGTCAACTAGCGGGGGTTTACACCGGGGAGCTGTTTTTT
few | TRBJ1-5 | TRBV19 | . | 15 | CASSIGQGWGQPQHF | TGTGCCAGTAGTATAGGCCAGGGCTGGGGTCAGCCCCAGCATTTT
many | TRBJ1-2 | TRBV4-1 | TRBD1 | 15 | CASSPWPGTDYGYTF | TGCGCCAGCAGCCCTTGGCCCGGGACAGACTATGGCTACACCTTC
few | TRBJ2-3 | TRBV6-4 | TRBD2 | 15 | CASSDVAGGPDTQYF | TGTGCCAGCAGTGACGTGGCGGGGGGGCCCGATACGCAGTATTTT
many | TRBJ1-1 | TRBV7-9 | . | 16 | CASSNPNGVGNTEAFF | TGTGCCAGCAGCAACCCTAACGGGGTGGGGAACACTGAAGCTTTCTTT
few | TRBJ1-6 | TRBV2 | . | 15 | CASSEAQGKGSPLHF | TGTGCCAGCAGTGAAGCACAGGGCAAAGGTTCACCCCTCCACTTT
. | TRBJ2-7 | TRBV28 | TRBD1 | 13 | CASSWGQNYEQYF | TGTGCCAGCAGTTGGGGACAGAACTACGAGCAGTACTTC
few | TRBJ2-5 | TRBV21-1 | . | 16 | CASSGRPGEDQETQYF | TGTGCCAGCAGCGGACGACCGGGGGAAGACCAAGAGACCCAGTACTTC
many | TRBJ2-7 | TRBV7-2 | TRBD1 | 14 | CASSWRQGPYEQYF | TGTGCCAGCAGCTGGAGACAGGGCCCCTACGAGCAGTACTTC
few | TRBJ2-4 | TRBV4-1 | TRBD1 | 19 | CASSQRDSRDRKAKNIQYF | TGCGCCAGCAGCCAGAGAGATTCCCGGGACAGGAAAGCCAAAAACATTCAGTACTTC
many | TRBJ2-1 | TRBV4-3 | TRBD2 | 17 | CASSPKVAGETYNEQFF | TGCGCCAGCAGCCCGAAAGTAGCGGGAGAGACCTACAATGAGCAGTTCTTC
. | TRBJ2-2 | TRBV7-6 | . | 16 | CASSFQGVRDTGELFF | TGTGCCAGCAGCTTTCAAGGGGTTAGGGACACCGGGGAGCTGTTTTTT
. | TRBJ2-1 | TRBV5-1 | TRBD2 | 19 | CASSLEALLAGGAYNEQFF | TGCGCCAGCAGCTTGGAGGCCTTACTAGCGGGAGGGGCCTACAATGAGCAGTTCTTC
few | TRBJ1-1 | TRBV30 | TRBD1 | 13 | CACPGQGNTEAFF | TGTGCCTGCCCGGGACAGGGGAACACTGAAGCTTTCTTT
many | TRBJ1-2 | TRBV2 | TRBD1 | 16 | CASSGTAGLFNYGYTF | TGTGCCAGCAGCGGGACAGCGGGCCTCTTTAACTATGGCTACACCTTC
many | TRBJ2-1 | TRBV6-5 | TRBD2 | 15 | CASSSGGEGQNEQFF | TGTGCCAGCAGTAGCGGGGGGGAGGGACAAAATGAGCAGTTCTTC
many | TRBJ2-1 | TRBV4-1 | . | 16 | CASSQDPGEAYNEQFF | TGCGCCAGCAGCCAAGATCCCGGGGAGGCATACAATGAGCAGTTCTTC